These T cell receptor beta chains were read from a single sample in a study of spatial heterogeneity in lung cancer. TCRdb independently ran MiXCR on the 5' RACE reads; one entry per CDR3 protein. Among about 45,000 distinct CDR3 sequences listed, about 13% were seen once. The material was PBMCs, obtained at surgery. The origin of the receptors is a male donor with early-stage non-small cell lung cancer. Both conserved end residues are part of each CDR3. Fields, in order: D gene, V gene, clone size, J gene, CDR3 protein, CDR3 DNA. A D gene is named only where the DNA matches it firmly. The size field is filled for only some rows; it gives once, few, many or a size class.

d_gene: TRBD1; v_gene: TRBV7-2; abundance: many; j_gene: TRBJ1-3; CDR3aa: CASSPNSGGAGNTIYF; CDR3nt: TGTGCCAGCAGCCCTAACTCAGGGGGCGCCGGAAACACCATATATTTT
d_gene: -; v_gene: TRBV10-3; abundance: few; j_gene: TRBJ1-1; CDR3aa: CAISDGRHQGTEAFF; CDR3nt: TGTGCCATCAGTGACGGGAGGCACCAGGGGACTGAAGCTTTCTTT
d_gene: -; v_gene: TRBV6-5; abundance: -; j_gene: TRBJ1-1; CDR3aa: CASSGYGGRRGGEAFF; CDR3nt: TGTGCCAGCAGTGGGTACGGAGGCAGAAGGGGGGGTGAAGCTTTCTTT
d_gene: -; v_gene: TRBV7-2; abundance: -; j_gene: TRBJ2-1; CDR3aa: CASNLGLNNEQFF; CDR3nt: TGTGCCAGCAACTTAGGACTTAACAATGAGCAGTTCTTC
d_gene: TRBD2; v_gene: TRBV4-3; abundance: -; j_gene: TRBJ2-2; CDR3aa: CASGGIAGGPGTGELFF; CDR3nt: TGCGCCTCCGGGGGGATAGCGGGAGGGCCGGGCACCGGGGAGCTGTTTTTT
d_gene: TRBD1; v_gene: TRBV2; abundance: few; j_gene: TRBJ1-1; CDR3aa: CASIRSGGAFF; CDR3nt: TGTGCCAGCATCAGATCAGGGGGAGCTTTCTTT
d_gene: TRBD2; v_gene: TRBV19; abundance: -; j_gene: TRBJ2-1; CDR3aa: CASSRGLAGFYNEQFF; CDR3nt: TGTGCCAGTAGTAGGGGACTAGCGGGGTTCTACAATGAGCAGTTCTTC
d_gene: -; v_gene: TRBV7-9; abundance: many; j_gene: TRBJ2-5; CDR3aa: CASSPSPETQYF; CDR3nt: TGTGCCAGCAGCCCCTCCCCGGAGACCCAGTACTTC
d_gene: TRBD2; v_gene: TRBV6-2/TRBV6-3; abundance: -; j_gene: TRBJ2-2; CDR3aa: CASSSGTSGSNTGELFF; CDR3nt: TGTGCCAGCAGTTCCGGGACTAGCGGCTCGAACACCGGGGAGCTGTTTTTT
d_gene: -; v_gene: TRBV4-1; abundance: few; j_gene: TRBJ1-3; CDR3aa: CASSQDMTVRNTIYF; CDR3nt: TGCGCCAGCAGCCAAGATATGACAGTTCGGAACACCATATATTTT
d_gene: -; v_gene: TRBV4-3; abundance: -; j_gene: TRBJ2-3; CDR3aa: CASSQRLAFTDTQYF; CDR3nt: TGCGCCAGCAGCCAAAGGCTAGCGTTCACAGATACGCAGTATTTT
d_gene: -; v_gene: TRBV20-1; abundance: few; j_gene: TRBJ2-5; CDR3aa: CSAGDWGDQETQYF; CDR3nt: TGCAGTGCTGGCGACTGGGGGGATCAAGAGACCCAGTACTTC
d_gene: -; v_gene: TRBV10-3; abundance: many; j_gene: TRBJ2-3; CDR3aa: CAIRSTDTQYF; CDR3nt: TGTGCCATCAGAAGCACAGATACGCAGTATTTT
d_gene: -; v_gene: TRBV5-6; abundance: -; j_gene: TRBJ1-2; CDR3aa: CASSPGQGPYGYTF; CDR3nt: TGTGCCAGCAGCCCGGGGCAGGGTCCCTATGGCTACACCTTC
d_gene: TRBD2; v_gene: TRBV24-1; abundance: few; j_gene: TRBJ2-1; CDR3aa: CATSDSSGGNNEQFF; CDR3nt: TGTGCCACCAGTGATTCTAGCGGGGGGAACAATGAGCAGTTCTTC
d_gene: TRBD1; v_gene: TRBV6-6; abundance: -; j_gene: TRBJ1-4; CDR3aa: CASSYPTDRGGTNEKLFF; CDR3nt: TGTGCCAGCAGTTACCCTACCGACAGGGGAGGGACTAATGAAAAACTGTTTTTT
d_gene: TRBD1; v_gene: TRBV5-1; abundance: -; j_gene: TRBJ1-1; CDR3aa: CASSPQQGRTEAFF; CDR3nt: TGCGCCAGCAGCCCTCAACAGGGGAGAACTGAAGCTTTCTTT
d_gene: TRBD1; v_gene: TRBV4-3; abundance: -; j_gene: TRBJ2-1; CDR3aa: CASSQEGQGLDNEQFF; CDR3nt: TGCGCCAGCAGCCAAGAGGGACAGGGCCTGGACAATGAGCAGTTCTTC
d_gene: TRBD1; v_gene: TRBV3-1; abundance: few; j_gene: TRBJ2-7; CDR3aa: CASSQLPGQYEQYF; CDR3nt: TGTGCCAGCAGCCAACTACCGGGACAGTACGAGCAGTACTTC
d_gene: -; v_gene: TRBV5-1; abundance: -; j_gene: TRBJ2-3; CDR3aa: CASSSSPLDTQYF; CDR3nt: TGCGCCAGCAGCTCGAGCCCCTTGGATACGCAGTATTTT
d_gene: TRBD2; v_gene: TRBV29-1; abundance: few; j_gene: TRBJ2-7; CDR3aa: CSVRTSGSYEQYF; CDR3nt: TGCAGCGTGAGGACTAGCGGGTCTTACGAGCAGTACTTC
d_gene: TRBD1; v_gene: TRBV12-3/TRBV12-4; abundance: few; j_gene: TRBJ2-5; CDR3aa: CASSFSAGGWETQYF; CDR3nt: TGTGCCAGCAGTTTCTCCGCAGGGGGCTGGGAGACCCAGTACTTC
d_gene: -; v_gene: TRBV7-7; abundance: few; j_gene: TRBJ2-7; CDR3aa: CASSLDYYEQYF; CDR3nt: TGTGCTAGCAGCCTTGACTACTACGAGCAGTACTTC
d_gene: TRBD2; v_gene: TRBV20-1; abundance: few; j_gene: TRBJ2-1; CDR3aa: CSATIAGGPVNEQFF; CDR3nt: TGCAGTGCTACGATAGCGGGGGGGCCGGTAAATGAGCAGTTCTTC
d_gene: -; v_gene: TRBV11-2; abundance: many; j_gene: TRBJ1-4; CDR3aa: CASSLRGQSNEKLFF; CDR3nt: TGTGCCAGCAGCTTACGGGGGCAGTCTAATGAAAAACTGTTTTTT
d_gene: TRBD1; v_gene: TRBV18; abundance: -; j_gene: TRBJ2-7; CDR3aa: CASGRTGSYEQYF; CDR3nt: TGTGCCAGCGGTAGGACAGGGTCCTACGAGCAGTACTTC
d_gene: -; v_gene: TRBV5-1; abundance: few; j_gene: TRBJ2-7; CDR3aa: CASSDGVYEQYF; CDR3nt: TGCGCCAGCAGCGACGGGGTTTACGAGCAGTACTTC
d_gene: TRBD1; v_gene: TRBV5-8; abundance: -; j_gene: TRBJ1-5; CDR3aa: CASSLAKIARGVNQPQHF; CDR3nt: TGTGCCAGCAGCTTGGCCAAAATTGCCAGGGGGGTCAATCAGCCCCAGCATTTT
d_gene: TRBD1; v_gene: TRBV19; abundance: few; j_gene: TRBJ1-2; CDR3aa: CASLRQGSYGYTF; CDR3nt: TGTGCCAGTCTACGACAGGGAAGCTATGGCTACACCTTC
d_gene: -; v_gene: TRBV12-3/TRBV12-4; abundance: -; j_gene: TRBJ1-5; CDR3aa: CASTPSGGINQPQHF; CDR3nt: TGTGCCAGCACCCCTTCGGGGGGGATCAATCAGCCCCAGCATTTT
d_gene: -; v_gene: TRBV11-2; abundance: many; j_gene: TRBJ1-1; CDR3aa: CASSLWMGMNTEAFF; CDR3nt: TGTGCCAGCAGCTTGTGGATGGGGATGAACACTGAAGCTTTCTTT
d_gene: -; v_gene: TRBV5-1; abundance: few; j_gene: TRBJ1-1; CDR3aa: CASSLTQDNTEAFF; CDR3nt: TGCGCCAGCAGCTTGACACAGGACAACACTGAAGCTTTCTTT
d_gene: TRBD2; v_gene: TRBV7-2; abundance: -; j_gene: TRBJ2-5; CDR3aa: CASSLSLAGGPKTQYF; CDR3nt: TGTGCCAGCAGCTTAAGTTTAGCGGGAGGGCCAAAGACCCAGTACTTC
d_gene: -; v_gene: TRBV2; abundance: -; j_gene: TRBJ1-5; CDR3aa: CASSASRNSNQPQHF; CDR3nt: TGTGCCAGCAGTGCCTCCCGAAATAGCAATCAGCCCCAGCATTTT
d_gene: -; v_gene: TRBV29-1; abundance: -; j_gene: TRBJ2-3; CDR3aa: CSTPGGWGTDTQYF; CDR3nt: TGCAGCACCCCCGGGGGTTGGGGCACAGATACGCAGTATTTT
d_gene: TRBD1; v_gene: TRBV5-4; abundance: few; j_gene: TRBJ1-2; CDR3aa: CASSLAGTANRLYTF; CDR3nt: TGTGCCAGCAGCTTGGCCGGGACAGCGAACCGTCTCTACACCTTC
d_gene: -; v_gene: TRBV5-1; abundance: few; j_gene: TRBJ2-3; CDR3aa: CASSLGRRETDTQYF; CDR3nt: TGCGCCAGCAGCTTGGGTAGAAGGGAGACCGATACGCAGTATTTT
d_gene: -; v_gene: TRBV11-2; abundance: -; j_gene: TRBJ2-1; CDR3aa: CASSLPTLLQFF; CDR3nt: TGTGCCAGCAGCCTCCCAACGTTGCTGCAGTTCTTC
d_gene: TRBD1; v_gene: TRBV24-1; abundance: few; j_gene: TRBJ2-3; CDR3aa: CTTSDSTGGSDTQYF; CDR3nt: TGTACCACCAGTGATAGCACAGGGGGCTCAGATACGCAGTATTTT
d_gene: -; v_gene: TRBV12-3/TRBV12-4; abundance: -; j_gene: TRBJ1-2; CDR3aa: CASSLEGYTF; CDR3nt: TGTGCCAGCAGTTTGGAGGGCTACACCTTC
d_gene: -; v_gene: TRBV2; abundance: -; j_gene: TRBJ2-3; CDR3aa: CASNGPFTDTQYF; CDR3nt: TGTGCCAGCAACGGACCCTTTACAGATACGCAGTATTTT